Listed below are T cell receptor beta chains from one sample, sequenced in a study of cytomegalovirus exposure and HLA in healthy donors. Measured with immunoSEQ multiplex PCR; TCRdb has only the in-frame clones, and not every one. The table has some 99,000 clones, 60% to 75% seen once; the top ten hold less than 1.5%. What was sequenced was PBMCs. The receptor source for this set is a female donor in good health and CMV-seronegative. CDR3s include the opening cysteine and the closing phenylalanine or tryptophan. A D gene is named only where the DNA matches it firmly. The listing skips clone size in some rows; elsewhere it reads once, few, many or a size class.

TRBJ2-3 | - | TRBD2 | TRBV9 | TGTGCCAGCAGCGTAGGCAGTAGCGGGACATTAGATACGCAGTATTTT | CASSVGSSGTLDTQYF
TRBJ2-7 | - | TRBD1 | TRBV19 | TGTGCCACCACGCCCGGGGACAGGGTTGGGGTCGAGCAGTACTTC | CATTPGDRVGVEQYF
TRBJ1-1 | - | TRBD1 | TRBV29-1 | TGCAGCGTTTTTCCGGGACAGGATTTAAGAGTGAACACTGAAGCTTTCTTT | CSVFPGQDLRVNTEAFF
TRBJ2-3 | - | - | TRBV5-1 | TGCGCCAGCAGCTTGGAGGGGCAGGCCCTCAGCCATACGCAGTATTTT | CASSLEGQALSHTQYF
TRBJ2-7 | - | TRBD2 | TRBV19 | TGTGCCAGTAGTATTGTTTTGGGACTAGCGGACTCCTACGAGCAGTACTTC | CASSIVLGLADSYEQYF
TRBJ1-3 | once | - | TRBV30 | TGTGCCTGGACCGGAGGGAGTGGAAACACCATATATTTT | CAWTGGSGNTIYF
TRBJ1-3 | - | - | TRBV12-5 | TGTGCTAGTGTGACAGATGGAAACACCATATATTTT | CASVTDGNTIYF
TRBJ2-7 | - | - | TRBV5-4 | TGTGCCAGCAGCTTGGACCAGGGGAGTTCCTACGAGCAGTACTTC | CASSLDQGSSYEQYF
TRBJ1-2 | - | TRBD1 | TRBV9 | TGTGCCAGCAGCGCTGGGGACAGCCAAGTGACAGGCTACACCTTC | CASSAGDSQVTGYTF
TRBJ2-6 | - | TRBD1 | TRBV7-6 | TGTGCCAGCAGCTTAGCAGGGGGCAGCTCTGGGGCCAACGTCCTGACTTTC | CASSLAGGSSGANVLTF
TRBJ2-3 | - | - | TRBV18 | TGTGCCAGCTCCCGGAGCAGTGTTGTGGGTACAGATACGCAGTATTTT | CASSRSSVVGTDTQYF
TRBJ1-2 | - | TRBD1 | TRBV4-1 | TGCGCCAGCAGCCAACCTATTGGGCGAAGACAGGGACCAGACGGCTACACCTTC | CASSQPIGRRQGPDGYTF
TRBJ1-3 | few | TRBD1 | TRBV7-2 | TGTGCCAGCAGCTTACAGGGGGCCGGAAACACCATATATTTT | CASSLQGAGNTIYF
TRBJ2-3 | few | TRBD2 | TRBV2 | TGTGCCAGCAAGGGCGGGAGGTCCACAGATACGCAGTATTTT | CASKGGRSTDTQYF
TRBJ1-1 | - | - | TRBV18 | TGTGCCAGCTCACGGGACGGGAGAATCACTGAAGCTTTCTTT | CASSRDGRITEAFF
TRBJ1-6 | - | - | TRBV10-2 | TGCGCCAGCAGTTTGGGAGCTGAATCACCCCTCCACTTT | CASSLGAESPLHF
TRBJ1-2 | - | - | TRBV5-1 | TGCGCCAGCAGCTTTCAGGGTTCGACTAACTATGGCTACACCTTC | CASSFQGSTNYGYTF
TRBJ1-1 | - | - | TRBV5-1 | TGCGCCAGCAGCTATGGTCCACTAATGAACACTGAAGCTTTCTTT | CASSYGPLMNTEAFF
TRBJ1-1 | - | - | TRBV6-5 | TGTGCCAGCAGTTACTCGGGGCATACTGAAGCTTTCTTT | CASSYSGHTEAFF
TRBJ1-4 | - | - | TRBV2 | TGTGCCAGCAGTTTCGGCCGGAGAGATGAAAAACTGTTTTTT | CASSFGRRDEKLFF
TRBJ2-3 | - | TRBD1 | TRBV18 | TGTGCCAGCTCACCTGCCGGGACAGGGGCCACAGATACGCAGTATTTT | CASSPAGTGATDTQYF
TRBJ1-2 | - | - | TRBV25-1 | TGTGCCAGCAGTGATCACGGGGGGACGGACTATGGCTACACCTTC | CASSDHGGTDYGYTF
TRBJ1-1 | - | - | TRBV6-5 | TGTGCCAGCAGTTACTCAGGGGGGGGCGACGAAGCTTTCTTT | CASSYSGGGDEAFF
TRBJ2-3 | - | - | TRBV5-1 | TGCGCCAGCAGGGACCCCGGGGAATGGGATACGCAGTATTTT | CASRDPGEWDTQYF
TRBJ2-7 | few | TRBD2 | TRBV7-2 | TGTGCCAGCAGCACTAGCGGGGGGGCCCCCTACGAGCAGTACTTC | CASSTSGGAPYEQYF
TRBJ2-3 | - | TRBD2 | TRBV4-1 | TGCGCCAGCAGGCGCTCAGCGGGGATAGAAGTAGATACGCAGTATTTT | CASRRSAGIEVDTQYF
TRBJ2-5 | - | TRBD2 | TRBV30 | TGTGCCTGGAGTGTCGGGACTAGATTAGGGACCCAGTACTTC | CAWSVGTRLGTQYF
TRBJ2-7 | few | TRBD2 | TRBV27 | TGTGCCAGCAGTTCGCGCGGGGGGCCCTACGAGCAGTACTTC | CASSSRGGPYEQYF
TRBJ1-1 | once | - | TRBV7-2 | TGTGCCAGCAGCCAAAGCCAGGGTGGCACTGAAGCTTTCTTT | CASSQSQGGTEAFF
TRBJ1-4 | - | TRBD1 | TRBV2 | TGTGCCAGCAGCAGGACAGGGGACTCAACTAATGAAAAACTGTTTTTT | CASSRTGDSTNEKLFF
TRBJ2-3 | once | - | TRBV2 | TGTGCCAGCATGTTGGGGACTGCGGGTTCGGATACGCAGTATTTT | CASMLGTAGSDTQYF
TRBJ2-1 | - | TRBD1 | TRBV15 | TGTGCCACCAGCAGCATCAGGGGGATGGAGCAGTTCTTC | CATSSIRGMEQFF
TRBJ1-4 | - | - | TRBV4-3 | TGCGCCAGCAGCGGGAGGGCTGCAACTAATGAAAAACTGTTTTTT | CASSGRAATNEKLFF
TRBJ1-5 | - | - | TRBV5-6 | TGTGCCAGCAGCCGTACAGGCGATAGCAATCAGCCCCAGCATTTT | CASSRTGDSNQPQHF
TRBJ1-4 | - | TRBD1 | TRBV7-9 | TGTGCCAGCAGCCCCCTCGACAGGGTAGCTAATGAAAAACTGTTTTTT | CASSPLDRVANEKLFF
TRBJ1-1 | - | TRBD1 | TRBV27 | TGTGCCAGCAGTCCGGCCGACAGGGGCGTAATGAACACTGAAGCTTTCTTT | CASSPADRGVMNTEAFF
TRBJ2-7 | - | TRBD2 | TRBV19 | TGTGCCAGTAGTATAGCGGGAGGGCCGCCCTACGAGCAGTACTTC | CASSIAGGPPYEQYF
TRBJ2-7 | - | - | TRBV7-7 | TGTGCTAGCAGCTTATTGGGCGCGAACCACGAGCAGTACTTC | CASSLLGANHEQYF
TRBJ1-2 | once | - | TRBV7-9 | TGTGCCAGCAGCAAAAGCACGACAGACTATGGCTACACCTTC | CASSKSTTDYGYTF
TRBJ2-2 | - | TRBD1 | TRBV30 | TGTGCCTGGAGGTCCGGACAGGGCACCGGGGAGCTGTTTTTT | CAWRSGQGTGELFF
TRBJ1-1 | - | TRBD1 | TRBV7-6 | TGTACCAGCAGCTTAGAGCCGGACAGGCTATTCATGAACACTGAAGCTTTCTTT | CTSSLEPDRLFMNTEAFF
TRBJ2-1 | - | - | TRBV20-1 | TGTGGGCTGAACTCCTACAATGAGCAGTTCTTC | CGLNSYNEQFF
TRBJ2-1 | - | - | TRBV5-1 | TGCGCCAGCAGCTTGGATCTCCAGGTCCCCCAGTTCTTC | CASSLDLQVPQFF
TRBJ1-2 | - | - | TRBV9 | TGTGCCAGCAGCGCACCCCAGAACTATGGCTACACCTTC | CASSAPQNYGYTF
TRBJ2-1 | - | TRBD1 | TRBV4-3 | TGCGCCAGCAGCCAATTCAGGGGGAGCTCCTACAATGAGCAGTTCTTC | CASSQFRGSSYNEQFF